This T cell receptor (beta chain) was found in a study of T cell repertoires in cytomegalovirus infection. A note on this clonotype: No antigen is known for it.

CDR3 length equals 19 residues. Trimming removed 4 bases at V and 0 bases at J, with 20 bases between. Germline CDR1 is SGHKS and CDR2 is YYEKEE (reference sequence). Broader study findings: Clonotypes of TCR beta that were HLA-C-restricted and CMV-specific dominated the ex vivo response.

MiXCR, applied by TCRdb to the reads, yields one record per CDR3 protein. The sample lists around 750,000 distinct CDR3 sequences, 30% to 35% occurring once. V usage is TRBV5-5 and J usage is TRBJ1-6; tentatively, D is TRBD1 (6 bases). The sequencing used cultured CD8+ T cells from PBMCs, collected from culture after CMV antigen stimulation. The TCR was taken from a human donor in good health (CMV status not recorded). Some clones in this sample may be carry-over from other donors' samples. In DNA form, the CDR3 reads TGTGCCAGCAGCCCCCTACAGGGCTCCTACCTCTCCTATAATTCACCCCTCCACTTT. This encodes CASSPLQGSYLSYNSPLHF.